Listed below are T cell receptor beta chains from one sample, sequenced in a study of spatial heterogeneity in lung cancer. TCRdb reanalysed the 5' RACE reads using MiXCR and keeps one entry per CDR3 protein. The profile shows tens of thousands of distinct CDR3 sequences, 10% to 15% of them singletons. The source material was PBMCs, sampled at surgery. The receptors were gathered from a male donor with early-stage non-small cell lung cancer. Each CDR3 is given with its conserved first and last residue. D genes are given only for firm matches. For some rows the clone size is stated as once, few or many, or as a class when expanded; others skip it.

TRBJ2-2 | NA | few | TRBV12-3/TRBV12-4 | TGTGCCAGCATGGACGGGAACACCGGGGAGCTGTTTTTT | CASMDGNTGELFF
TRBJ1-1 | TRBD1 | many | TRBV10-3 | TGTGCCATCAGCGAAAGGGGGCCGGAGACTGAAGCTTTCTTT | CAISERGPETEAFF
TRBJ1-6 | NA | NA | TRBV6-5 | TGTGCCAGCAGCCCGACAGGTGGGTCACCCCTCCACTTT | CASSPTGGSPLHF
TRBJ1-2 | NA | NA | TRBV3-1 | TGTGCCAGCAGCCTTAGCCCGGGGGCGGATGGCTACACCTTC | CASSLSPGADGYTF
TRBJ1-1 | TRBD1 | few | TRBV10-1 | TGCGCCAGCAGCCTAGACAGGGGGCACATGAACACTGAAGCTTTCTTT | CASSLDRGHMNTEAFF
TRBJ2-3 | NA | NA | TRBV10-3 | TGTGCCATCAGTGAGTCGACTGTTCCGGATACGCAGTATTTT | CAISESTVPDTQYF
TRBJ1-1 | TRBD1 | NA | TRBV2 | TGTGCCAGCAGTGAAGGGACAGGGGGGTTAATTACTGAAGCTTTCTTT | CASSEGTGGLITEAFF
TRBJ2-1 | TRBD2 | few | TRBV28 | TGTGCCAGCAATTTAGCGGGAGATCAGCAGTTCTTC | CASNLAGDQQFF
TRBJ2-7 | TRBD1 | many | TRBV6-5 | TGTGCCAGCAGTTACAGACAGGGTTCCGAGCAGTACTTC | CASSYRQGSEQYF
TRBJ2-7 | NA | few | TRBV20-1 | TGCAGTGCGGGGGGACTGACTATCTACGAGCAGTACTTC | CSAGGLTIYEQYF
TRBJ2-3 | NA | NA | TRBV24-1 | TGTGCCAGCAGTGATCGGAGGACTAGCACAGATACGCAGTATTTT | CASSDRRTSTDTQYF
TRBJ1-5 | NA | few | TRBV4-1 | TGCGCCAGCACCCCTTTTTGGACTAGCAATCAGCCCCAGCATTTT | CASTPFWTSNQPQHF
TRBJ2-2 | TRBD2 | many | TRBV7-8 | TGTGCCAGCAGCTTGGGACTAGCGGGAGCGTTCACCGGGGAGCTGTTTTTT | CASSLGLAGAFTGELFF
TRBJ2-7 | NA | few | TRBV14 | TGTGCCAGCAGCCAAGTAACACGCTACGAGCAGTACTTC | CASSQVTRYEQYF
TRBJ2-2 | NA | NA | TRBV7-2 | TGTGCCAGCAGCTACAGGGGAGGGTTTAGCGGGGAGCTGTTTTTT | CASSYRGGFSGELFF
TRBJ2-7 | NA | NA | TRBV20-1 | TGCAGTGCTAGATCAGGGATGATGAACGAGCAGTACTTC | CSARSGMMNEQYF
TRBJ2-5 | NA | few | TRBV19 | TGTGCCAGTAGAGGTGTGGATGGCGTTGCAGAGACCCAGTACTTC | CASRGVDGVAETQYF
TRBJ2-3 | NA | NA | TRBV14 | TGTGCCAGCAGCCAAGATCGGGGTATCCCAGATACGCAGTATTTT | CASSQDRGIPDTQYF
TRBJ2-1 | TRBD2 | NA | TRBV29-1 | TGCAGCGCGAAACTTGGACTAGCGGTGGAGAGAATGAACAATGAGCAGTTCTTC | CSAKLGLAVERMNNEQFF
TRBJ2-2 | NA | few | TRBV3-1 | TGTGCCAGCAGCCAAGCCGGGGAGCTGTTTTTT | CASSQAGELFF
TRBJ2-2 | NA | many | TRBV29-1 | TGCAGCGTTGGTTTAGCCGGGGAGCTGTTTTTT | CSVGLAGELFF
TRBJ2-5 | NA | NA | TRBV7-2 | TGTGCCAGCAGCTTACAGCCTTGGGGGGCCCAGTACTTC | CASSLQPWGAQYF
TRBJ2-1 | TRBD2 | NA | TRBV7-2 | TGTGCCAGCAGCCCGACTAGCGGGAGCCCCGATGAGCAGTTCTTC | CASSPTSGSPDEQFF
TRBJ2-7 | NA | few | TRBV20-1 | TGCAGTGCTAGCGGGAGCGAACCGTACGAGCAGTACTTC | CSASGSEPYEQYF
TRBJ2-5 | NA | few | TRBV12-3/TRBV12-4 | TGTGCCAGCAGTGTCCTGGGCAGCCAAGAGACCCAGTACTTC | CASSVLGSQETQYF
TRBJ2-1 | TRBD2 | NA | TRBV20-1 | TGCAGTGCTGTGGTAGCGGGGGGCGTCGATGAGCAGTTCTTC | CSAVVAGGVDEQFF
TRBJ2-7 | TRBD2 | few | TRBV7-9 | TGTGCCAGCAGCCGAGCGGGAGGGCCCGAAGAGCAGTACTTC | CASSRAGGPEEQYF
TRBJ1-1 | NA | NA | TRBV20-1 | TGCAGTGCTCCCCGGGCAGTGGGACGGACTGAAGCTTTCTTT | CSAPRAVGRTEAFF
TRBJ1-1 | NA | few | TRBV6-2/TRBV6-3 | TGTGCCAGCAGAACGATAGGGGGAAATACTGAAGCTTTCTTT | CASRTIGGNTEAFF
TRBJ1-1 | TRBD1 | NA | TRBV3-1 | TGTGCCAGCGGAGGAACAGGGGGCACTGAAGCTTTCTTT | CASGGTGGTEAFF
TRBJ2-2 | NA | NA | TRBV10-2 | TGCGCCAGCAGTGAACCCTCCGGGGTAGGCCCCGGGGAGCTGTTTTTT | CASSEPSGVGPGELFF
TRBJ2-3 | NA | few | TRBV5-4 | TGTGCCAGCAGCTTCGCCGGGACCCGGGGTGACACGCAGTATTTT | CASSFAGTRGDTQYF
TRBJ2-5 | TRBD2 | many | TRBV9 | TGTGCCAGCAGCGTAGGGTCGAGCGGGGGGGCCTCGGAGACCCAGTACTTC | CASSVGSSGGASETQYF
TRBJ1-5 | NA | few | TRBV7-2 | TGTGCCAGCAGCCTGGACGGATTTAGCAATCAGCCCCAGCATTTT | CASSLDGFSNQPQHF
TRBJ2-5 | NA | few | TRBV4-3 | TGCGCCAGCAGCCAAGATCTGAGTTCGGGACACCAAGAGACCCAGTACTTC | CASSQDLSSGHQETQYF
TRBJ1-1 | NA | few | TRBV5-5 | TGTGCCAGCAGCTTAGAGGCTTCGAACACTGAAGCTTTCTTT | CASSLEASNTEAFF
TRBJ1-2 | NA | few | TRBV12-3/TRBV12-4 | TGTGCCAGCAGTGTCCCTCCGGGACATACGACCGTGGACTATGGCTACACCTTC | CASSVPPGHTTVDYGYTF
TRBJ1-4 | NA | NA | TRBV12-3/TRBV12-4 | TGTGCCAGCAGGGGGGACGGACCAAATGAAAAACTGTTTTTT | CASRGDGPNEKLFF
TRBJ2-1 | TRBD2 | NA | TRBV5-6 | TGTGCCAGCAGCCAGGGACTAGCGGGACCAATTTACAATGAGCAGTTCTTC | CASSQGLAGPIYNEQFF
TRBJ1-5 | NA | many | TRBV14 | TGTGCCAGCAGCCGGCAGGGGACTGGGCAGCCCCAGCATTTT | CASSRQGTGQPQHF
TRBJ2-7 | NA | few | TRBV28 | TGTGCCAGCAGTTTAAGACAGGAGACCTACGAGCAGTACTTC | CASSLRQETYEQYF
TRBJ2-1 | NA | NA | TRBV12-3/TRBV12-4 | TGTGCCAGCAGTTTGGACAGAACCTACAATGAGCAGTTCTTC | CASSLDRTYNEQFF
TRBJ2-2 | TRBD1 | few | TRBV7-9 | TGTGCCAGCAGCTTGGGACAGGGAGCACCCGGGGAGCTGTTTTTT | CASSLGQGAPGELFF
TRBJ2-3 | TRBD2 | few | TRBV5-1 | TGCGCCAGCAGCTTTGGGACTATGTATTCGGATACGCAGTATTTT | CASSFGTMYSDTQYF
TRBJ1-6 | NA | NA | TRBV27 | TGTGCCAGCAGTTTACAAAATTCACCCCTCCACTTT | CASSLQNSPLHF
TRBJ2-1 | TRBD2 | many | TRBV24-1 | TGTGCCACCAGTGGACTAAGCGGGATAAACAGCAATGAGCAGTTCTTC | CATSGLSGINSNEQFF
TRBJ2-2 | NA | once | TRBV6-6 | TGTGCCAGCACCCCCCCGGGGCATATGCGAACCGGGGAGCTGTTTTTT | CASTPPGHMRTGELFF
TRBJ2-7 | TRBD2 | few | TRBV5-4 | TGTGCCAGCAGCTTGGCGCCCTCTGTAAGCGGGAGTTACGAGCAGTACTTC | CASSLAPSVSGSYEQYF
TRBJ2-1 | TRBD1 | few | TRBV6-2/TRBV6-3 | TGTGCCAGCAGTTATCCTACTACCGGGACAGCAACCTACAATGAGCAGTTCTTC | CASSYPTTGTATYNEQFF
TRBJ2-6 | TRBD1 | few | TRBV28 | TGTGCCAGCAGCGTACCTCTTGGACAGGGTAGCTCTGGGGCCAACGTCCTGACTTTC | CASSVPLGQGSSGANVLTF
TRBJ2-1 | TRBD2 | NA | TRBV2 | TGTGCCAGCAGTCCTCTAGCGGGGGGGCATTTGTACAATGAGCAGTTCTTC | CASSPLAGGHLYNEQFF
TRBJ2-3 | NA | once | TRBV4-1 | TGCGCCAGCAGCCAAGATCATCCCTACCCCGGCACAGTTACGCAGTATTTT | CASSQDHPYPGTVTQYF
TRBJ2-3 | NA | few | TRBV5-6 | TGTGCCAGCAGCTTGGCTCAGCCTTTCACAGATACGCAGTATTTT | CASSLAQPFTDTQYF
TRBJ1-2 | NA | NA | TRBV4-2 | TGTGCCAGCAGCCAAATCGAACATGGCGGCTATGGCTACACCTTC | CASSQIEHGGYGYTF
TRBJ2-7 | NA | many | TRBV7-9 | TGTGCCAGCAGCTCGCCGGGACGGAGCTCCTACGAGCAGTACTTC | CASSSPGRSSYEQYF
TRBJ1-5 | NA | few | TRBV7-8 | TGTGCCAGCAGCTTAGAGTCAGCGTATAGCAATCAGCCCCAGCATTTT | CASSLESAYSNQPQHF
TRBJ2-3 | TRBD2 | few | TRBV4-3 | TGCGCCAGCAGCCAAGATTTGACTAGCGGACGCACAGATACGCAGTATTTT | CASSQDLTSGRTDTQYF
TRBJ2-5 | NA | few | TRBV9 | TGTGCCAGCAGCGTAGGCCGGGGGTCCCAGGAGACCCAGTACTTC | CASSVGRGSQETQYF
TRBJ2-3 | NA | few | TRBV18 | TGTGCCAGCTCACTCGAGACTGGAGATACGCAGTATTTT | CASSLETGDTQYF
TRBJ1-5 | TRBD1 | many | TRBV3-1 | TGTGCCAGCAGCCAAGACGGGACAGGGCCCCAGCCCCAGCATTTT | CASSQDGTGPQPQHF